Listed below are T cell receptor beta chains from one sample, sequenced in a study of vaccination effects on CD4 cells after COVID-19. No antigen is known for these receptors. Clones were read by immunoSEQ multiplex PCR, and TCRdb kept only the in-frame ones, dropping some. Among some 16,000 clones listed, around 76% were seen once. Source: CD4+ T cells from PBMCs cultured with HCoV-NL63 spike peptides, taken after COVID-19 vaccination. These receptor sequences come from a human donor who received a COVID-19 vaccine. Each CDR3 is given with its conserved first and last residue. The order of the fields is V gene, clone size, J gene, CDR3 protein. Size tells how often a clone was seen (once, few, many) or the class of an expanded clone, and some rows leave it out.

TRBV4-2	NA	TRBJ1-6	CASSQQDSPTLHF
TRBV6-1	NA	TRBJ1-3	CASSEGIGTPIYF
TRBV11-2	few	TRBJ2-7	CASSFDGGLRGYEQYF
TRBV10-3	NA	TRBJ2-7	CAISESRTESDEQYF
TRBV28	NA	TRBJ2-7	CASSKTSGSLLGYEQYF
TRBV6-6	few	TRBJ1-1	CASSPDRGSNTEAFF
TRBV30	NA	TRBJ1-1	CAWSAWAKGVNTEAFF
TRBV2	NA	TRBJ2-5	CASSLDYGTQYF
TRBV5-1	NA	TRBJ2-1	CASSFQFNEQFF
TRBV7-9	few	TRBJ1-2	CASSITGLDGYTF
TRBV7-7	NA	TRBJ2-7	CASSRDRGNEQYF
TRBV10-3	NA	TRBJ2-5	CAISDMKTQYF
TRBV6-5	NA	TRBJ2-1	CASSYSLTDGYNEQFF
TRBV19	NA	TRBJ1-1	CASSSGLPFTEAFF
TRBV9	once	TRBJ2-5	CASASGRETQYF
TRBV9	NA	TRBJ2-4	CASSVGRRGPTQYF
TRBV7-8	NA	TRBJ1-4	CASSERGPSNEKLFF
TRBV5-5	NA	TRBJ1-5	CASSWTWGSNQPQHF
TRBV27	NA	TRBJ1-1	CASSLFPGGGRAEAFF
TRBV7-2	NA	TRBJ2-5	CASSPRTRKETQYF
TRBV6-5	NA	TRBJ2-1	CASSFGYNEQFF
TRBV12-3/TRBV12-4	once	TRBJ2-2	CASSLRGSGELFF
TRBV2	NA	TRBJ1-4	CASRGQGGEKLFF
TRBV6-4	few	TRBJ1-6	CASRSGQGVGSPLHF